These T cell receptor beta chains were read from a single sample in a study of T cell repertoires in cytomegalovirus infection. TCRdb re-called the reads with MiXCR, one entry per CDR3 protein. The sample shows fewer than 550,000 distinct CDR3 sequences, roughly 10% of them seen only once. The sequenced sample was PBMCs. The receptors stem from a human donor in good health (CMV status not recorded). Some clones in this sample may be carry-over from other donors' samples. Both conserved end residues are part of each CDR3. The D gene is left open where the match is weak. Size values are once, few and many counts, or a class for expanded clones, and some rows have none.

J,V,D,size,length,DNA,CDR3
TRBJ2-5,TRBV19,-,few,16,TGTGCCAGTAGCCCCGGGACCCTCATTTCGGGGGAGACCCAGTACTTC,CASSPGTLISGETQYF
TRBJ2-1,TRBV27,-,many,16,TGTGCCAGCAGTAAACTTCAGGGAATCCGAAACAATGAGCAGTTCTTC,CASSKLQGIRNNEQFF
TRBJ1-2,TRBV19,-,few,13,TGTGCCAGTAAGTTGACAGGATCTGTCGGCTACACCTTC,CASKLTGSVGYTF
TRBJ1-2,TRBV7-2,-,many,14,TGTGCCAGCAGCTTCTCGGGGGGGGAGCATGGCTACACCTTC,CASSFSGGEHGYTF
TRBJ1-1,TRBV6-1,-,many,14,TGTGCCAGCAGAGGGGGGGTAATGAACACTGAAGCTTTCTTT,CASRGGVMNTEAFF
TRBJ2-3,TRBV9,-,few,16,TGTGCCAGCAGCGACCACAGTGGGGAGGGCACAGATACGCAGTATTTT,CASSDHSGEGTDTQYF
TRBJ1-1,TRBV19,-,-,14,TGTGCCAGTAGTATCGGCCAGGGAGGAGCTGAAGCTTTCTTT,CASSIGQGGAEAFF
TRBJ2-5,TRBV29-1,-,-,14,TGCAGCGTTGAAGAGACCAGGGTAGGAAAGACCCAGTACTTC,CSVEETRVGKTQYF
TRBJ1-5,TRBV27,TRBD1,many,16,TGTGCCAGCAGTCAGTTGGGACAGGGGAGGGGACAGCCCCAGCATTTT,CASSQLGQGRGQPQHF
TRBJ1-2,TRBV5-1,-,-,14,TGCGCCAGCAGCTTGGGTCACGGAAACTATGGCTACACCTTC,CASSLGHGNYGYTF
TRBJ2-1,TRBV19,-,many,15,TGTGCCAGTAGTTCCGGTGGGTGGATGGCGAATGAGCAGTTCTTC,CASSSGGWMANEQFF
TRBJ1-5,TRBV20-1,TRBD1,-,14,TGCAGTGCGAGGACAGGGATTAGCAATCAGCCCCAGCATTTT,CSARTGISNQPQHF
TRBJ2-4,TRBV20-1,-,few,14,TGCAGTGCTAGGAGATTACAGGGCGGGAACATTCAGTACTTC,CSARRLQGGNIQYF
TRBJ2-5,TRBV19,TRBD1,few,17,TGTGCCAGTAGTATAGGATGGAGAGGGGGCTACCAAGAGACCCAGTACTTC,CASSIGWRGGYQETQYF
TRBJ2-3,TRBV11-3,-,few,14,TGTGCCAGCAGCCCAAGGACCAGTGCAGATACGCAGTATTTT,CASSPRTSADTQYF
TRBJ2-7,TRBV19,-,few,15,TGTGCCAGTAGTCCCAGAGCGGTGAGCTCCTACGAGCAGTACTTC,CASSPRAVSSYEQYF
TRBJ2-7,TRBV12-3/TRBV12-4,TRBD2,many,15,TGTGCCAGCAGTTTAGCAAGCGGGAGTGCGCGCGAGCAGTACTTC,CASSLASGSAREQYF
TRBJ2-2,TRBV20-1,-,-,14,TGCAGTGCTAGACCCCCACAGGGATCCGGGGAGCTGTTTTTT,CSARPPQGSGELFF
TRBJ1-5,TRBV18,-,-,17,TGTGCCAGCTCACCGACGCGTGGACAGAATAGCAATCAGCCCCAGCATTTT,CASSPTRGQNSNQPQHF
TRBJ1-5,TRBV7-9,-,few,15,TGTGCCAGCAGCTTAGGAGGAGGGAACAATCAGCCCCAGCATTTT,CASSLGGGNNQPQHF
TRBJ1-1,TRBV28,TRBD1,many,15,TGTGCCAGCAGTTTCTCCGGGACAGCCAACACTGAAGCTTTCTTT,CASSFSGTANTEAFF
TRBJ2-3,TRBV9,TRBD1,-,15,TGTGCCAGCAGCCCCTGGGACAGGGGCTCAGATACGCAGTATTTT,CASSPWDRGSDTQYF
TRBJ1-6,TRBV2,-,-,14,TGTGCCAGCAGTGGAGGCCCTTGGGATTCACCCCTCCACTTT,CASSGGPWDSPLHF
TRBJ1-1,TRBV29-1,TRBD1,few,11,TGCAGCGTTGACAGACAGGGCCCAGCTTTCTTT,CSVDRQGPAFF
TRBJ1-1,TRBV7-3,TRBD1,many,14,TGTGCCAGCAGCCCACAGGGGGGGACGACTGAAGCTTTCTTT,CASSPQGGTTEAFF
TRBJ2-5,TRBV2,-,few,13,TGTGCCAGCAGTGAAGCCCTACAAGAGACCCAGTACTTC,CASSEALQETQYF
TRBJ1-5,TRBV2,-,-,14,TGTGCCAGCAAGGGGGGCAGAGCCGCTCAGCCCCAGCATTTT,CASKGGRAAQPQHF
TRBJ2-7,TRBV11-2,-,-,13,TGTGCCAGCAGCCCAGACAGGATCTACGAGCTGTACTTC,CASSPDRIYELYF
TRBJ2-1,TRBV12-3/TRBV12-4,-,many,13,TGTGCCAGCAGTTTAACTCTTTACAATGAGCAGTTCTTC,CASSLTLYNEQFF
TRBJ2-5,TRBV4-1,-,-,15,TGCGCCAGCAGCCAAACCGGACTGGCGACGGAGACCCAGTACTTC,CASSQTGLATETQYF
TRBJ2-6,TRBV6-5,TRBD1,many,17,TGTGCCAGCAGGATGACAGGGTCCCCCTCTGGGGCCAACGTCCTGACTTTC,CASRMTGSPSGANVLTF
TRBJ2-7,TRBV7-9,-,-,13,TGTGCCAGCAGCCGGACAGATGAATACGAGCAGTACTTC,CASSRTDEYEQYF
TRBJ1-5,TRBV7-9,-,many,15,TGTGCCAGCAGCCCCTCGGGTGGGGCTAATCAGCCCCAGCATTTT,CASSPSGGANQPQHF
TRBJ1-1,TRBV20-1,-,-,12,TGCAGCGAACGAGGGTGGACCACTGAAGCTTTCTTT,CSERGWTTEAFF
TRBJ2-7,TRBV10-3,-,few,12,TGTGCCATCAAGGGTGACATCTACGAGCAGTACTTC,CAIKGDIYEQYF
TRBJ1-2,TRBV3-1,-,few,13,TGTGCCAGCAGCCAAGTTACAGCCTCGGGCTACACCTTC,CASSQVTASGYTF
TRBJ1-1,TRBV29-1,TRBD1,few,14,TGCAGCGTGTCTCGGGGACAGGGCAACACTGAAGCTTTCTTT,CSVSRGQGNTEAFF
TRBJ2-1,TRBV7-2,TRBD2,many,16,TGTGCCAGCAGCGGGGGACTAGCGAGCTCCTACAATGAGCAGTTCTTC,CASSGGLASSYNEQFF
TRBJ1-2,TRBV20-1,-,-,14,TGCAGTGCTAGGAATTCTGGGGATAACTATGGCTACACCTTC,CSARNSGDNYGYTF
TRBJ1-5,TRBV12-3/TRBV12-4,TRBD1,many,15,TGTGCCAGCAGAGCGGGACAGGGGACTAGTCAGCCCCAGCATTTT,CASRAGQGTSQPQHF
TRBJ2-3,TRBV12-3/TRBV12-4,-,few,15,TGTGCCAGCAGTCTCCAGGGGCAATTCACAGATACGCAGTATTTT,CASSLQGQFTDTQYF
TRBJ1-2,TRBV2,TRBD1,many,13,TGTGCCAGCTTGGGACAGGGGGCCTATGGCTACACCTTC,CASLGQGAYGYTF
TRBJ2-5,TRBV5-4,TRBD1,-,15,TGTGCCAGCAGCTTTCGCCGACAGGGTGGAGAGACCCAGTACTTC,CASSFRRQGGETQYF
TRBJ2-7,TRBV4-2,-,many,14,TGTGCCAGCAGCCAAGAGGCAGGGCCCTACGAGCAGTACTTC,CASSQEAGPYEQYF
TRBJ2-5,TRBV7-9,-,-,13,TGTGCCAGCAGCTATCCCGATGGGGAGACCCAGTACTTC,CASSYPDGETQYF
TRBJ2-3,TRBV7-9,TRBD1,-,16,TGTGCCAGCAGCCCCCCCGGGACAGGAGGCCCAGATACGCAGTATTTT,CASSPPGTGGPDTQYF
TRBJ1-2,TRBV25-1,-,few,14,TGTGCCAGCAGTGAATATCAGGGGCACTATGGCTACACCTTC,CASSEYQGHYGYTF
TRBJ1-1,TRBV7-2,-,many,15,TGTGCCAGCAGCTTAGCGACAGGCCAAGGGGTTGAAGCTTTCTTT,CASSLATGQGVEAFF
TRBJ1-5,TRBV19,-,many,14,TGTGCCAGTAGTATTCCCCCCAACAATCAGCCCCAGCATTTT,CASSIPPNNQPQHF